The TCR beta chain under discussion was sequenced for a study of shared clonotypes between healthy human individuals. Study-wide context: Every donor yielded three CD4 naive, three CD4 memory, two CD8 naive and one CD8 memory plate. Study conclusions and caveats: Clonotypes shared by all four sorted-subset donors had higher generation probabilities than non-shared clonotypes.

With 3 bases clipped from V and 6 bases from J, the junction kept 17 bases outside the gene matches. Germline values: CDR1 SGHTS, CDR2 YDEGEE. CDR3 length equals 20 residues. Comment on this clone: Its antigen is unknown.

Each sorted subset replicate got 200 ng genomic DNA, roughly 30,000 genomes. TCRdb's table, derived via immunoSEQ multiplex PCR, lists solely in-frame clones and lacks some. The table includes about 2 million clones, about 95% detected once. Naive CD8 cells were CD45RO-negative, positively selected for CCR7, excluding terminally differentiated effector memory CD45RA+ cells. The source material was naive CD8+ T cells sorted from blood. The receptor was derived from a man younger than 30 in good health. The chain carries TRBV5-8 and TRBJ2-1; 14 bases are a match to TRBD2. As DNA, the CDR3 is TGTGCCAGCAGCTCACCAATTTCTCGATCGGGACTAGCGGGAGTCAATGAGCAGTTCTTC. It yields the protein CASSSPISRSGLAGVNEQFF. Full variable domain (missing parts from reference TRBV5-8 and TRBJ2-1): EAGVTQSPTHLIKTRGQQATLRCSPISGHTSVYWYQQALGLGLQFLLWYDEGEERNRGNFPPRFSGRQFPNYSSELNVNALELEDSALYLCASSSPISRSGLAGVNEQFFGPGTRLTVL.